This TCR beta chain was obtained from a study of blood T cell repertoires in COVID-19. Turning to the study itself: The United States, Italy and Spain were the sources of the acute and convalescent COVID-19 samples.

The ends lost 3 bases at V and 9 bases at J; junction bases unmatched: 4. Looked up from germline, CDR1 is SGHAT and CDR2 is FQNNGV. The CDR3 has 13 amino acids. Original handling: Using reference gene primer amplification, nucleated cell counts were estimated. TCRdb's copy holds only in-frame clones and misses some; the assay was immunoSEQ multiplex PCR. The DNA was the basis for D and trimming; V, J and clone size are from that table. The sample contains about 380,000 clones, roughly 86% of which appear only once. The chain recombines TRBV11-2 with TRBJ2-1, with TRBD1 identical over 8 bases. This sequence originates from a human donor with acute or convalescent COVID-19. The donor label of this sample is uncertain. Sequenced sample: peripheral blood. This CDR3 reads CASSFGQGREQFF. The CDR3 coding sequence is TGTGCCAGCAGCTTCGGACAGGGCCGTGAGCAGTTCTTC.